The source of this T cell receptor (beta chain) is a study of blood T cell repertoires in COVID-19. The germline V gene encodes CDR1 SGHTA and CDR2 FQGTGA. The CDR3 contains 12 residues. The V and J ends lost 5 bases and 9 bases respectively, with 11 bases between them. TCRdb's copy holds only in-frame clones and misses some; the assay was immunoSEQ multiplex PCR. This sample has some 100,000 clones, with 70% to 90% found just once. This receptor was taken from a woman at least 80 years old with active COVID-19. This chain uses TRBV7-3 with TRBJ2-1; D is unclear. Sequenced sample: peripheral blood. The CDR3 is CASSPDLGEQFF. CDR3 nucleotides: TGTGCCAGCAGCCCTGATCTCGGTGAGCAGTTCTTC.